This T cell receptor beta chain was sequenced during a study of T cells in Graves' hyperthyroidism and ophthalmopathy. Study-wide results and limits: Ophthalmopathy could be told apart from stable hyperthyroidism with a 13 V-J model.

At least ten counts were recorded for this clonotype. Its antigen is not known. There were TCR beta CDR3 regions amplified from RNA transcripts. HTBI primers drove first-round RT-PCR of the TCR CDR3. TCRdb ran MiXCR on the multiplex PCR reads and lists one entry per CDR3 protein. The table has about 700,000 distinct CDR3 sequences, around 15% seen once. Exclusion of patients followed from uncontrolled infection, other autoimmune disease, pregnancy or lactation. CDR3 length: 15 amino acids. The ends were cut back, 1 base at V and 2 bases at J, with 12 bases in the middle. Germline-derived CDR1 and CDR2 are DFQATT and SNEGSKA (reference sequence).

Sequencing was carried out using blood. This clonotype was obtained from a woman aged 18-29 years with Graves' hyperthyroidism. The chain joins TRBV20-1 to TRBJ1-5; D is undetermined. In nucleotides, the CDR3 is TGCAGTGCTAGAGTGGGAGGGCCGGGCAATCAGCCCCAGCATTTT. It yields the protein CSARVGGPGNQPQHF.